These 29 T cell receptor beta chains were all obtained from the same sample, sequenced in a study of human T cells and chemical hapten exposure. TCRdb used MiXCR to reprocess the RACE reads, holding one entry per CDR3 protein. The sample records about 190,000 distinct CDR3 sequences, 20% to 25% being singletons. Time point meaning: patch test 3, about 24 weeks after DPC sensitization. Treatment here: therapeutic diphenylcyclopropenone sensitization with weekly scalp DPC. This specimen was whole blood, taken in connection with sensitization to the hapten diphenylcyclopropenone (DPC). The receptors derive from a woman aged 40-49 years with alopecia areata. Some clones in this sample may be carry-over from other donors' samples.

The table lists this clonotype with many counts. The genes are TRBV7-6 and TRBJ2-7, with a possible D match to TRBD2 (6 bases). The CDR3 runs to 13 residues. The V end was cut by 1 base, the J end by 3 bases, with 7 bases between. The V gene's germline CDR1 is SGHVS and CDR2 FNYEAQ. For the CDR3, the DNA is TGTGCCAGCAGCTTAGTGCGGGGCTACGAGCAGTACTTC. It specifies CASSLVRGYEQYF.

This clonotype was seen only a few times. The V and J genes are TRBV5-1 and TRBJ2-7; D is uncertain. Trimming cost V 4 bases and J 2 bases, with 10 bases left between them. The CDR3 contains 13 residues. Germline CDR1 and CDR2: SGHRS and YFSETQ. The CDR3, as DNA: TGCGCCAGCAGCCCTTTGGACGCCTACGAGCAGTACTTC. Its protein is CASSPLDAYEQYF.

This clonotype appeared a few times. The J gene is TRBJ1-3, the V gene TRBV9; TRBD1 matches 8 bases. The CDR3 consists of 18 residues. After removal of 0 bases from V and 0 bases from J, the junction contained 8 bases not matched to a gene. Germline assignment: CDR1 SGDLS and CDR2 YYNGEE. CDR3: CASSVGPGQGYSGNTIYF. CDR3 coding DNA: TGTGCCAGCAGCGTAGGCCCCGGACAGGGCTACTCTGGAAACACCATATATTTT. Supplemented by reference TRBV9 and TRBJ1-3, the full variable domain reads DSGVTQTPKHLITATGQRVTLRCSPRSGDLSVYWYQQSLDQGLQFLIQYYNGEERAKGNILERFSAQQFPDLHSELNLSSLELGDSALYFCASSVGPGQGYSGNTIYFGEGSWLTVV.

This clonotype was observed a few times. CDR3 coding DNA: TGTGCCAGCAGCGCGGGACTTTATACGCAGTATTTT. Its translation is CASSAGLYTQYF. V gene TRBV7-2 combines with J gene TRBJ2-3; the D gene is possibly TRBD2 (6 bases). The V end lost 5 bases, the J end lost 7 bases, and 10 bases lay between the germline ends. This CDR3 has 12 amino acids. CDR1 is SGHTA, CDR2 FQGNSA, per germline. Combining the CDR3 with reference TRBV7-2 and TRBJ2-3 gives the whole variable domain GAGVSQSPSNKVTEKGKDVELRCDPISGHTALYWYRQSLGQGLEFLIYFQGNSAPDKSGLPSDRFSAERTGGSVSTLTIQRTQQEDSAVYLCASSAGLYTQYFGPGTRLTVL.

This clonotype was observed a few times. The chain combines TRBV28 with TRBJ2-4, with a weak D call TRBD1 (6 bases). In germline, CDR1 is MDHEN, CDR2 SYDVKM. The V end was cut by 8 bases, the J end by 6 bases, with 14 bases between. The CDR3 loop spans 13 amino acids. The CDR3 nucleotides read TGTGCCAGCGGTCCCACAGGGTCAAACATTCAGTACTTC. Amino acids: CASGPTGSNIQYF. Combining the CDR3 with reference TRBV28 and TRBJ2-4 gives the whole variable domain DVKVTQSSRYLVKRTGEKVFLECVQDMDHENMFWYRQDPGLGLRLIYFSYDVKMKEKGDIPEGYSVSREKKERFSLILESASTNQTSMYLCASGPTGSNIQYFGAGTRLSVL.

This clonotype has a count of ten or more. The chain uses TRBV27 and TRBJ2-2; no reliable D call. Germline-derived CDR1 and CDR2 are MNHEY and SMNVEV (reference sequence). The CDR3 consists of 13 residues. Trimming removed 0 bases at V and 4 bases at J, with 3 bases between. CDR3 coding DNA: TGTGCCAGCAGTTTATCCCTCACCGGGGAGCTGTTTTTT. It translates to CASSLSLTGELFF.

The genes are TRBV4-1 and TRBJ2-3; 11 bases fit TRBD2. V trimming: 3 bases; J trimming: 2 bases; junction bases outside the gene matches: 7. The CDR3 is 17 residues long. The germline V gene has CDR1 MGHRA and CDR2 YSYEKL. In nucleotides, the CDR3 is TGCGCCAGCAGCCAGTTCGGGACTAGCGGACTCACAGATACGCAGTATTTT. It specifies CASSQFGTSGLTDTQYF.

The chain employs TRBV7-9 and TRBJ2-3, with D maybe TRBD1 (7 bases). This CDR3 comprises 16 residues. Trimming took 5 bases from V and 4 from J, leaving 19 bases between them. Germline V lookup: CDR1 SEHNR, CDR2 FQNEAQ (reference sequence). The CDR3 DNA reads as TGTGCCAGCAGCACAAGTGGAGGGGGCGCCGCAGATACGCAGTATTTT. Protein product: CASSTSGGGAADTQYF. Drawing the rest from reference TRBV7-9 and TRBJ2-3, the complete variable domain is DTGVSQNPRHKITKRGQNVTFRCDPISEHNRLYWYRQTLGQGPEFLTYFQNEAQLEKSRLLSDRFSAERPKGSFSTLEIQRTEQGDSAMYLCASSTSGGGAADTQYFGPGTRLTVL.

This clonotype turned up a few times. V gene TRBV6-6 combines with J gene TRBJ1-1; D possibly corresponds to TRBD1 (5 bases). V gave up 4 bases and J gave up 1 base, with 16 bases separating them. This CDR3 is 16 amino acids long. Looked up from germline, CDR1 is MNHNY and CDR2 is SVGAGI (reference sequence). DNA of the CDR3: TGTGCCAGCAGTTGGCAGTCCGGTGGGGGGAACACTGAAGCTTTCTTT. It specifies CASSWQSGGGNTEAFF.

This chain connects TRBV7-9 to TRBJ1-3; no firm D call. Per the germline V gene, CDR1 is SEHNR and CDR2 is FQNEAQ (reference sequence). The CDR3 sequence is 16 residues long. V lost 0 bases and J 2 bases, leaving 11 bases between the germline ends. The CDR3 DNA reads TGTGCCAGCAGCTTAGCGGGCGCCCTTGCTGGAAACACCATATATTTT. As protein: CASSLAGALAGNTIYF.

The rearrangement uses TRBV18 and TRBJ2-1, with 11 bases matching TRBD1. Germline assignment: CDR1 KGHSH and CDR2 LQKENI. The CDR3 extends over 14 amino acids. Trimming cost V 3 bases and J 7 bases; bases outside gene matches: 2. Written as DNA, the CDR3 is TGTGCCAGCTCACCCGGACAGGGGGCGAATGAGCAGTTCTTC. This translates into CASSPGQGANEQFF.

The rearrangement joins TRBV28 to TRBJ2-5; 8 bases match TRBD2. Germline V gene data show CDR1 as MDHEN and CDR2 as SYDVKM. The J segment lost 1 base and the V segment lost 6 bases, leaving 7 bases of the junction unmatched. This CDR3 has 15 residues. CDR3 sequence: CASSPPGGLQETQYF. DNA for the CDR3: TGTGCCAGCAGCCCTCCGGGGGGGCTCCAAGAGACCCAGTACTTC.

Ten or more counts support this clonotype. V usage is TRBV9 and J usage is TRBJ2-1; 10 nucleotides match TRBD2. The CDR3 totals 15 residues. The V and J ends lost 0 bases and 4 bases, in that order; junction bases with no gene match: 1. Germline V lookup: CDR1 SGDLS, CDR2 YYNGEE. For the CDR3, the DNA is TGTGCCAGCAGCGTAGATAGCGGGAGGTACAATGAGCAGTTCTTC. Protein product: CASSVDSGRYNEQFF.

This clonotype showed up just a few times. This sequence joins TRBV20-1 and TRBJ2-1, with D uncertain. Germline CDR1 DFQATT, CDR2 SNEGSKA (reference sequence). V was clipped by 0 bases and J by 7 bases, with 16 bases between them. This CDR3 spans 15 amino acids. The CDR3 DNA reads TGCAGTGCTAGAGACGGCGGACCTTTAGGGAATGAGCAGTTCTTC. This sequence encodes CSARDGGPLGNEQFF.

The rearrangement links TRBV5-4 to TRBJ2-3; unclear D gene. Germline V gene lookup returns CDR1 SGHNT and CDR2 YYREEE (reference sequence). The V end was cut by 6 bases, the J end by 1 base, with 9 bases between. The CDR3 is 13 amino acids. The CDR3 nucleotides read TGTGCCAGCATGGCCAGTCGCACAGATACGCAGTATTTT. Its translation: CASMASRTDTQYF.

This clonotype was observed a handful of times. V usage is TRBV6-2 or TRBV6-3 and J usage is TRBJ2-1; D remains unclear. Germline values: CDR1 MNHEY, CDR2 SVGEGT. Trimming removed 8 bases at V and 3 bases at J, with 5 bases between. This CDR3 is built from 11 residues. CDR3 sequence (DNA): TGTGCCAGCCGCTTCTACAATGAGCAGTTCTTC. It codes for CASRFYNEQFF.

DNA for the CDR3: TGTGCCAGCAGTGAAGTATCGGGTAGCAATCAGCCCCAGCATTTT. It encodes CASSEVSGSNQPQHF. The chain has TRBV6-1 and TRBJ1-5; no clear D gene. The length of the CDR3 is 15 residues. In germline, CDR1 is MNHNS, CDR2 SASEGT. The V gene lost 1 base and the J gene lost 0 bases, with 7 bases spanning the gap.

V usage is TRBV16 and J usage is TRBJ1-1, with D unresolved. Trimming took 5 bases from V and 8 from J, leaving 9 bases between them. The CDR3 runs 11 residues. Germline V lookup: CDR1 KGHSY, CDR2 FQNENV. CDR3 sequence (DNA): TGTGCCAGCAGCAAGCGACTGGAAGCTTTCTTT. This encodes CASSKRLEAFF.

The chain carries TRBV28 and TRBJ1-5; 8 bases match TRBD1. Germline V gene lookup returns CDR1 MDHEN and CDR2 SYDVKM. The CDR3 consists of 14 residues. V trimming: 6 bases; J trimming: 8 bases; junction bases outside the gene matches: 9. In DNA form, the CDR3 reads TGTGCCAGCAGCTCCGGGACAGGCGCGGAGCCCCAGCATTTT. It translates to CASSSGTGAEPQHF.

The chain carries TRBV12-3 or TRBV12-4 and TRBJ2-3; 7 bases align to TRBD1. The J segment lost 9 bases and the V segment lost 1 base, leaving 7 bases of the junction unmatched. The CDR3 sequence is 14 residues long. The CDR3 reads CASSLGDRERTQYF. CDR3 DNA: TGTGCCAGCAGTTTAGGAGACAGGGAGCGGACGCAGTATTTT.

This sequence joins TRBV7-2 and TRBJ2-1; D may be TRBD2 (6 bases). V lost 5 bases to trimming and J lost 2 bases, with 19 bases between them. The CDR3 is made up of 17 amino acids. Per the germline V gene, CDR1 is SGHTA and CDR2 is FQGNSA. The CDR3 sequence: CASSPNLYGGAYNEQFF. The DNA of the CDR3 is TGTGCCAGCAGCCCCAATTTGTATGGCGGGGCCTACAATGAGCAGTTCTTC.

The chain is built from TRBV29-1 and TRBJ2-3; 9 nucleotides agree with TRBD1. V shed 5 bases, J shed 6 bases, and the junction held 9 bases outside the gene matches. Germline V lookup: CDR1 SQVTM, CDR2 ANQGSEA. This CDR3 contains 14 residues. CDR3 amino acids: CSVSSGTGFDTQYF. CDR3 in DNA: TGCAGCGTTTCATCCGGGACAGGGTTCGATACGCAGTATTTT.

This chain uses TRBV10-3 with TRBJ2-7; a possible D gene is TRBD1 (5 bases). V lost 4 bases and J 2 bases, leaving 12 bases between the germline ends. This CDR3 region has 14 residues. CDR1 and CDR2 from the germline V gene are ENHRY and SYGVKD. The chain's CDR3 is CAISGPTGPYEQYF. The CDR3 DNA sequence: TGTGCCATCAGTGGGCCAACAGGCCCCTACGAGCAGTACTTC.

This sequence joins TRBV7-6 and TRBJ2-5; D is unclear. Germline V gives CDR1 SGHVS, CDR2 FNYEAQ. The germline V and J ends were trimmed by 1 base and 0 bases, with 12 bases remaining between them. The CDR3 is made up of 16 amino acids. The CDR3 sequence is CASSLVSPQYQETQYF. CDR3 DNA sequence: TGTGCCAGCAGCTTAGTTTCCCCCCAGTACCAAGAGACCCAGTACTTC.

V and J are TRBV6-5 and TRBJ1-3; a weak D match, TRBD1 (5 bases). Germline values: CDR1 MNHEY, CDR2 SVGAGI. V was trimmed by 8 bases and J by 1 base, leaving 18 bases between them. The length of the CDR3 is 16 residues. The CDR3 region is CASQQGEFHSGNTIYF. DNA of the CDR3: TGTGCCAGCCAGCAGGGCGAGTTCCATTCTGGAAACACCATATATTTT.

Only a few counts were recorded for this clonotype. J is TRBJ2-2 and V is TRBV6-2 or TRBV6-3; 10 nucleotides match TRBD2. V shed 5 bases and J 4 bases; nucleotides not matched to a gene: 7. CDR1 MNHEY and CDR2 SVGEGT come from the germline V gene. The CDR3 spans 16 residues. The CDR3 spells CASSELSGRSTGELFF. In DNA form, the CDR3 reads TGTGCCAGCAGTGAACTTAGCGGGAGGAGCACCGGGGAGCTGTTTTTT.

The V gene is TRBV5-1, the J gene TRBJ2-7, with TRBD2 matching 7 bases. Germline lookup yields CDR1 SGHRS and CDR2 YFSETQ. CDR3 length equals 16 residues. V lost 4 bases to trimming and J lost 6 bases; unmatched junction nucleotides: 16. The CDR3 is CASSLGIGLEQSEQYF. The CDR3 nucleotides read TGCGCCAGCAGCCTAGGGATAGGACTAGAGCAATCCGAGCAGTACTTC.

This clonotype was seen a handful of times. The genes are TRBV11-2 and TRBJ2-1; no clear D. This CDR3 is built from 16 residues. V was shortened by 0 bases and J by 8 bases, with 17 bases between the two germline ends. CDR1 and CDR2 from the germline V gene are SGHAT and FQNNGV. The CDR3 spells CASSLDAPAFPYEQFF. The CDR3 DNA is TGTGCCAGCAGCTTAGATGCTCCGGCTTTCCCATATGAGCAGTTCTTC.

CDR3 DNA sequence: TGTGCCAGTTCCGACGGATCCTACAATGAGCAGTTCTTC. This codes for CASSDGSYNEQFF. The V gene is TRBV6-5, the J gene TRBJ2-1, with no clear D. CDR3 length: 13 amino acids. V gave up 9 bases and J gave up 1 base, with 10 bases separating them. In germline, CDR1 is MNHEY, CDR2 SVGAGI.